This TCR beta chain was recovered during a study of cytomegalovirus exposure and HLA in healthy donors. Trimming left V 2 bases short and J 3 bases short, with 13 bases between. Germline CDR1 and CDR2: MNHNS and SASEGT. The CDR3 runs to 15 residues. This clone was detected only a few times. Its antigen is undetermined. PCR was performed using 60 Vbeta and 13 Jbeta primers. Profiling relied on immunoSEQ multiplex PCR, and the TCRdb table lists in-frame clones only, not all of them. The table shows approximately 150,000 clones, with about four fifths occurring only once. The study, taken as a whole, reports: Later on, an analysis showed TCR association rates differing by HLA locus, with DRB1 the most and HLA-C the fewest.

The genes are TRBV6-1 and TRBJ1-2; no reliable D call. The sample comprised PBMCs. This TCR was recovered from a man aged 45-65 years in good health and CMV-seropositive. DNA of the CDR3: TGTGCCAGCAGTGAAAATGTAAACGGGTACTATGGCTACACCTTC. This gives the protein CASSENVNGYYGYTF.